Listed below are T cell receptor beta chains from one sample, sequenced in a study of STAT5B mutations in CD4+ large granular lymphocyte leukemia. Method: immunoSEQ multiplex PCR; TCRdb's copy keeps in-frame clones and lacks some. Among around 23,000 clones listed, 82% were seen once. Sequencing used CD4+ T cells from blood buffy coats. The receptors were sampled from a human donor in good health. Each CDR3 is given with its conserved first and last residue. The D gene is left open where the match is weak. Clone size, where shown, is once, few, many, or a class for clones that have expanded.

cdr3_aa cdr3_nt clone_size d_call j_call v_call
CASSEEGATGGRPQHF TGTGCCAGCAGTGAGGAGGGAGCGACAGGGGGCCGGCCCCAGCATTTT NA TRBD1 TRBJ1-5 TRBV2
CASSWAPGDEQYF TGTGCCAGCAGCTGGGCCCCCGGGGACGAGCAGTACTTC NA NA TRBJ2-7 TRBV7-8
CASRGTSGTDTQYF TGTGCCAGTAGAGGGACTAGCGGCACAGATACGCAGTATTTT NA TRBD2 TRBJ2-3 TRBV19
CASSLEAGTPSGDTQYF TGTGCCAGCAGCTTAGAGGCGGGGACACCTTCAGGAGATACGCAGTATTTT NA NA TRBJ2-3 TRBV7-2
CASRSVRDPYEQYF TGCGCCAGCAGGTCCGTTCGGGATCCCTACGAGCAGTACTTC few NA TRBJ2-7 TRBV5-1
CASREEGAGANVLTF TGTGCCAGCAGGGAAGAGGGGGCTGGGGCCAACGTCCTGACTTTC NA NA TRBJ2-6 TRBV28
CASSQNEPRVDTQYF TGCGCCAGCAGCCAAAACGAACCGCGGGTAGATACGCAGTATTTT NA NA TRBJ2-3 TRBV4-3
CASSLGRRQGGETQYF TGCGCCAGCAGCCTAGGAAGGCGGCAGGGCGGGGAGACCCAGTACTTC NA NA TRBJ2-5 TRBV5-1
CASSIFSSADTQYF TGTGCCAGTAGTATTTTCTCAAGTGCGGATACGCAGTATTTT few NA TRBJ2-3 TRBV19
CASSPPGTGSYEQYF TGTGCCAGCTCACCACCCGGGACAGGCTCCTACGAGCAGTACTTC NA TRBD1 TRBJ2-7 TRBV18
CASSQEPMNTEAFF TGTGCCAGCAGCCAAGAACCCATGAACACTGAAGCTTTCTTT few NA TRBJ1-1 TRBV4-2
CASSLASGSDTDTQYF TGTGCCAGCAGCTTAGCTAGCGGGAGTGATACAGATACGCAGTATTTT NA TRBD2 TRBJ2-3 TRBV7-2
CAGGTGRYNEQFF TGTGCCGGAGGGACAGGGAGATACAATGAGCAGTTCTTC once TRBD1 TRBJ2-1 TRBV28
CASSPRLQRGGPDTQYF TGTGCCAGCAGCCCCCGGCTGCAGCGGGGGGGCCCAGATACGCAGTATTTT once TRBD2 TRBJ2-3 TRBV7-2
CASSTSIGALGTDTQYF TGTGCCAGTAGTACCTCCATAGGCGCCCTGGGGACAGATACGCAGTATTTT NA NA TRBJ2-3 TRBV19
CASSPPGAYFTDTQYF TGTGCCAGCAGCCCACCGGGGGCTTATTTCACAGATACGCAGTATTTT NA NA TRBJ2-3 TRBV7-2
CASSIAGLGVDEQFF TGTGCCAGTAGTATAGCGGGTCTCGGGGTAGATGAGCAGTTCTTC NA NA TRBJ2-1 TRBV19
CASSGNTEAFF TGTGCCAGCAGCGGAAACACTGAAGCTTTCTTT NA NA TRBJ1-1 TRBV5-4
CASSEFGDSNQHF TGTGCCAGCAGTGAATTCGGCGACTCCAACCAGCATTTT few NA TRBJ1-5 TRBV2
CASSADRGHTQYF TGTGCCAGTAGTGCTGATAGGGGCCATACGCAGTATTTT NA NA TRBJ2-3 TRBV19
CASSLAGGPPGGREQYF TGTGCCAGCAGCTTAGCAGGGGGCCCGCCAGGAGGACGAGAGCAGTACTTC NA TRBD1 TRBJ2-7 TRBV7-9
CASSDVWGTEAFF TGTGCCAGCAGTGACGTCTGGGGTACTGAAGCTTTCTTT NA NA TRBJ1-1 TRBV6-4
CASSEGQNNYGYTF TGTGCCAGCAGTGAGGGACAGAACAACTATGGCTACACCTTC NA TRBD1 TRBJ1-2 TRBV28
CASSRTGGVGQETQYF TGTGCCAGTAGTAGGACAGGGGGCGTTGGCCAAGAGACCCAGTACTTC NA TRBD1 TRBJ2-5 TRBV19
CASSQDLNYNEQFF TGCGCCAGCAGCCAAGATCTGAATTACAATGAGCAGTTCTTC once NA TRBJ2-1 TRBV4-3
CSASQTYTF TGCAGTGCTAGCCAGACCTACACCTTC NA NA TRBJ1-2 TRBV20-1
CASSLGDTGELFF TGCGCCAGCAGCTTAGGGGATACCGGGGAGCTGTTTTTT few NA TRBJ2-2 TRBV5-1
CASSSLTGGMNTEAFF TGTGCCAGCAGCTCCTTGACAGGGGGCATGAACACTGAAGCTTTCTTT NA TRBD1 TRBJ1-1 TRBV5-4
CASSLMLGDTQYF TGTGCCAGCAGCTTAATGCTGGGAGATACGCAGTATTTT once NA TRBJ2-3 TRBV11-1
CASSLVEKLFF TGTGCCAGCAGCTTAGTTGAAAAACTGTTTTTT NA NA TRBJ1-4 TRBV7-9
CASSLMGQGAEAFF TGTGCCAGCAGCTTGATGGGACAGGGGGCTGAAGCTTTCTTT NA TRBD1 TRBJ1-1 TRBV5-4
CASSQVRVGYTF TGTGCCAGCAGCCAGGTCAGGGTCGGCTACACCTTC NA NA TRBJ1-2 TRBV16
CASSPRTGSEAFF TGTGCCAGCAGTCCGCGGACAGGGAGTGAAGCTTTCTTT NA TRBD1 TRBJ1-1 TRBV27
CAWSYPRFATNEKLFF TGTGCCTGGAGTTATCCGCGTTTTGCAACTAATGAAAAACTGTTTTTT NA NA TRBJ1-4 TRBV30
CASSLDASDEQFF TGTGCCAGCAGCTTAGATGCGTCCGATGAGCAGTTCTTC NA NA TRBJ2-1 TRBV11-2
CASSLHGTSAFNEQFF TGCGCCAGCAGCTTACACGGGACTAGCGCATTCAATGAGCAGTTCTTC NA TRBD2 TRBJ2-1 TRBV5-1
CASSLGQNTEAFF TGTGCCAGCAGCTTGGGACAAAACACTGAAGCTTTCTTT few NA TRBJ1-1 TRBV7-9
CASSLDRTSVYEQYF TGTGCCAGCAGCTTAGATAGGACTAGCGTTTACGAGCAGTACTTC NA TRBD2 TRBJ2-7 TRBV7-2
CATGDRLNQPQHF TGTGCCACCGGAGACAGGCTAAATCAGCCCCAGCATTTT NA NA TRBJ1-5 TRBV19
CTSRLAGGRNEQFF TGCACCAGCCGACTAGCGGGGGGGCGCAATGAGCAGTTCTTC NA NA TRBJ2-1 TRBV1
CASEARSYNEQFF TGTGCCAGTGAAGCGCGTTCCTACAATGAGCAGTTCTTC NA NA TRBJ2-1 TRBV11-2
CASSPTSGRIGSYNEQFF TGTGCCAGCAGCCCGACTAGCGGGAGAATAGGCTCCTACAATGAGCAGTTCTTC NA TRBD2 TRBJ2-1 TRBV4-2
CASSSLGDRAENEQFF TGTGCCAGCAGCTCCCTCGGGGACAGGGCAGAAAATGAGCAGTTCTTC NA TRBD1 TRBJ2-1 TRBV11-2
CASSVYGTPANYGYTF TGTGCCAGCAGTGTTTATGGCACGCCAGCTAACTATGGCTACACCTTC NA NA TRBJ1-2 TRBV2
CASSPWGTSSGANVLTF TGTGCCAGCTCACCGTGGGGTACATCCTCTGGGGCCAACGTCCTGACTTTC NA NA TRBJ2-6 TRBV18
CASSSYREGTEAFF TGTGCCAGCTCATCATACAGGGAGGGCACTGAAGCTTTCTTT few NA TRBJ1-1 TRBV18
CASSLAARPAALDEQFF TGTGCCAGCAGCTTGGCAGCCCGGCCGGCCGCCCTTGATGAGCAGTTCTTC NA NA TRBJ2-1 TRBV5-4
CASHQGRNIDTDTQYF TGTGCCAGCCACCAGGGACGCAACATAGACACAGATACGCAGTATTTT NA NA TRBJ2-3 TRBV27
CASSPHSQETQYF TGTGCCAGTAGTCCACATTCTCAAGAGACCCAGTACTTC NA NA TRBJ2-5 TRBV19
CASSTLAGSNQPQHF TGTGCCAGTAGTACTTTGGCAGGTAGCAATCAGCCCCAGCATTTT NA NA TRBJ1-5 TRBV19